The 5 T cell receptor beta chains below come from one sample, sequenced in a study of cytomegalovirus exposure and HLA in healthy donors. The primer mix had 60 Vbeta and 13 Jbeta primers. TCRdb's copy holds only in-frame clones and misses some; the assay was immunoSEQ multiplex PCR. The table records about 90,000 clones, around 64% of them present only once. The sample comprised PBMCs. The source of these receptors is a man aged 25 to 40 in good health and CMV-seronegative.

J is TRBJ2-1 and V is TRBV6-1; 7 bases agree with TRBD1. The CDR3 is made up of 13 amino acids. Germline CDR1 MNHNS, CDR2 SASEGT. Trimming at V came to 6 bases and at J to 7 bases, leaving 6 bases not matched to a gene. Here the CDR3 reads CASSVLTGNEQFF. The CDR3 region has the DNA TGTGCCAGCAGCGTCTTGACAGGGAATGAGCAGTTCTTC.

The chain couples TRBV7-9 to TRBJ2-5, with D possibly matching TRBD1 (5 bases). Per the germline V gene, CDR1 is SEHNR and CDR2 is FQNEAQ (reference sequence). With 11 bases removed from V and 3 bases from J, the gap between germline ends came to 16 bases. This CDR3 region has 13 residues. DNA of the CDR3: TGTGCCTCCAAAGGGGCGGTGGAAGAGACCCAGTACTTC. It encodes CASKGAVEETQYF. Complete variable domain (other parts from reference TRBV7-9 and TRBJ2-5): DTGVSQNPRHKITKRGQNVTFRCDPISEHNRLYWYRQTLGQGPEFLTYFQNEAQLEKSRLLSDRFSAERPKGSFSTLEIQRTEQGDSAMYLCASKGAVEETQYFGPGTRLLVL.

The V gene is TRBV28, the J gene TRBJ2-7, with a weak D call TRBD1 (5 bases). Germline-derived CDR1 and CDR2 are MDHEN and SYDVKM. V gave up 2 bases and J gave up 3 bases, with 20 bases separating them. CDR3 length: 17 amino acids. The CDR3 nucleotides are TGTGCCAGCAGTTTACACTCCGACAGATTAGCTATCTACGAGCAGTACTTC. Protein product: CASSLHSDRLAIYEQYF.

The CDR3 is CASTQLRTSYNEQFF. CDR3 sequence (DNA): TGCGCCAGCACACAGCTGAGGACTAGCTACAATGAGCAGTTCTTC. The chain uses TRBV5-1 and TRBJ2-1, with TRBD2 matching 7 bases. CDR3 length: 15 amino acids. The germline V gene has CDR1 SGHRS and CDR2 YFSETQ. Trimming removed 6 bases from V and 3 bases from J; junction bases left unmatched: 9.

The J gene is TRBJ1-5, the V gene TRBV5-3; possible D gene TRBD1, 6 bases. TRBV5-3 is placed among ORFs of uncertain function. This CDR3 has 14 amino acids. Trimming stripped 10 bases from V and 4 bases from J, with 18 bases between. CDR3 loop: CAFPEGGLNQPQHF. DNA of the CDR3: TGTGCCTTCCCCGAGGGGGGGTTGAATCAGCCCCAGCATTTT.